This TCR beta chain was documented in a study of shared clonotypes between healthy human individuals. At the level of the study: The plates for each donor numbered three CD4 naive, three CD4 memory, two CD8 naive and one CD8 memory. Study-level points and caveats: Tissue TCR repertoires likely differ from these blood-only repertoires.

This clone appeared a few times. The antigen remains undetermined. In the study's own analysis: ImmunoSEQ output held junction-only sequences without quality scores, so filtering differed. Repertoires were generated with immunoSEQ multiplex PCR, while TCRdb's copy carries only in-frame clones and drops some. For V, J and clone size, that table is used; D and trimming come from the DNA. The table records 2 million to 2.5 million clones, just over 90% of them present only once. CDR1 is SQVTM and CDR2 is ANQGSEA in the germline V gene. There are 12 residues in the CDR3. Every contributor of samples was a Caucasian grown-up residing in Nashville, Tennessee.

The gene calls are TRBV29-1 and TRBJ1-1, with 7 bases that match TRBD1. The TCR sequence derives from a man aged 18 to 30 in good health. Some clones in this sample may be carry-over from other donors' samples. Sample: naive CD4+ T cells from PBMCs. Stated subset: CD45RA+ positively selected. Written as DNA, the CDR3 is TGCAGTTATACAGGGGTCGTCACTGAAGCTTTCTTT. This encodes CSYTGVVTEAFF. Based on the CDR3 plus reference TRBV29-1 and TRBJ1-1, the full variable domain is SAVISQKPSRDICQRGTSLTIQCQVDSQVTMMFWYRQQPGQSLTLIATANQGSEATYESGFVIDKFPISRPNLTFSTLTVSNMSPEDSSIYLCSYTGVVTEAFFGQGTRLTVV.